This T cell receptor (beta chain) was profiled in a study of blood T cell repertoires in COVID-19. Assay used: immunoSEQ multiplex PCR; TCRdb lists only in-frame clones, some missing. This repertoire shows 250,000 to 300,000 clones, around 89% found once; its top ten account for about 4.2%. The germline CDR1 and CDR2 sequences are MNHEY and SVGAGI. CDR3 length equals 14 residues. Trimming took 7 bases from V and 0 from J, leaving 10 bases between them. V and J are TRBV6-5 and TRBJ1-3; D call uncertain. This TCR derives from a man aged 35 to 55 with acute or convalescent COVID-19. Sequencing used peripheral blood. CDR3 bases: TGTGCCAGCACCCCGGGAAGCTCTGGAAACACCATATATTTT. Its protein is CASTPGSSGNTIYF.